This T cell receptor beta chain derives from a study of blood T cell repertoires in COVID-19. Clones were sequenced by immunoSEQ multiplex PCR, and TCRdb holds only the in-frame ones, with some missing. The table has about 270,000 clones, roughly nine tenths seen once. This CDR3 comprises 11 residues. Remarks on this clone: A read error may account for a junction end that differs from germline.

The receptor was derived from a woman aged 18 to 35 who had recovered from COVID-19. Specimen: PBMCs or T cells enriched from blood (not recorded which). This chain uses TRBV12-3 or TRBV12-4 with TRBJ1-4, with no clear D. CDR3 in DNA: TGTGCCAGCAGATTAGGGAGGCAACTGTTTTTT. This encodes CASRLGRQLFF.